In this sample, the clone carrying this T cell receptor (beta chain) turned up a few times. Its target is not known. The data stem from a study of beta chain features in type 1 diabetes. Overall study findings and caveats: Across all four CD4+ subsets, people with type 1 diabetes showed modestly shorter TCRB CDR3s.

The ends were cut back, 5 bases at V and 5 bases at J, with 9 bases in the middle. Germline V gene data show CDR1 as LNHNV and CDR2 as YYDKDF (reference sequence). The CDR3 is made up of 12 amino acids. Reverse transcription of all isolated RNA meant that expressed TCRB transcripts were sequenced. Clones were sequenced by immunoSEQ multiplex PCR, and TCRdb holds only the in-frame ones, with some missing. The table has 150,000 to 200,000 clones, 63% seen once. This chain uses TRBV15 with TRBJ1-2; the D gene is possibly TRBD1 (6 bases). This sequence was found in a man aged 25 to 45 with type 1 diabetes. Sequences were obtained from naive CD4+ T cells from blood. DNA of the CDR3: TGTGCCACCAGCGTGACAGGTTATGGCTACACCTTC. It encodes CATSVTGYGYTF.